The TCR beta chain under discussion was sequenced for a study of T cell changes during pregnancy in multiple sclerosis. The V end was cut by 4 bases, the J end by 7 bases, with 11 bases between. CDR3 length: 12 amino acids. The germline V gene has CDR1 MNHEY and CDR2 SVGAGI. The repertoire was sequenced with immunoSEQ multiplex PCR; TCRdb's copy has only in-frame clones and lacks some. This table holds some 43,000 clones, around 93% found once. This TCR derives from a female donor with multiple sclerosis, enrolled in a pregnancy study. The chain joins TRBV6-5 to TRBJ2-7, with TRBD1 as a possible D gene (5 bases). The starting material was CD8+ T cells from peripheral blood mononuclear cells, obtained in the third trimester of pregnancy. In DNA, the CDR3 is TGTGCCAGCAGTTCAGGGATCGGGGAGCAGTACTTC. Protein: CASSSGIGEQYF.